This TCR beta chain appears in the sequencing data of a study of Graves' ophthalmopathy and Graves' hyperthyroidism. Whole-study findings and limits: Among expanded thyroid clonotypes above 0.001 frequency, most also occurred in blood.

The germline V and J ends were trimmed by 3 bases and 1 base, with 12 bases remaining between them. Germline V CDR1 and CDR2: DFQATT, SNEGSKA (reference sequence). The length of the CDR3 is 15 residues. Diagnostic conclusions were grounded in clinical symptoms, serum thyroxine, TRAb, thyroid ultrasound and orbital computed tomography. RNA transcripts were the source from which TCR beta CDR3 regions were amplified. First-round RT-PCR used HTBI primers; second-round multiplex PCR followed. Via MiXCR, TCRdb re-called the multiplex PCR reads, giving one row per CDR3 protein. The sample shows more than 1,000,000 distinct CDR3 sequences, about two fifths of them seen only once. A note on this clonotype: Its antigen remains unknown.

The clonotype comes from an adult man with Graves' hyperthyroidism. The specimen sequenced was peripheral blood or thyroid tissue (not recorded which). V gene TRBV20-1 combines with J gene TRBJ2-2; D is perhaps TRBD2 (5 bases). The CDR3 region is CSASRPAVNTGELFF. The CDR3 DNA reads as TGCAGTGCTAGTCGGCCAGCGGTGAACACCGGGGAGCTGTTTTTT.